This TCR beta chain came from a study of blood T cell repertoires in COVID-19. Looking at the study overall: Samples came from the United States, Italy and Spain, spanning acute and convalescent COVID-19. PBMCs, B-cell-depleted T cells, or T cells were the source of the cDNA or gDNA that made up the material.

Methods used by the authors: Reference gene primer amplification gave estimated nucleated cell counts. Method: immunoSEQ multiplex PCR; TCRdb's copy keeps in-frame clones and lacks some. The V and J calls and clone size come from that table; D and trimming were worked out from the DNA. There are 100,000 to 150,000 clones in the sample; around four fifths occur only once, and 5.5% to 6% lies in the top ten. Germline V lookup: CDR1 SEHNR, CDR2 FQNEAQ (reference sequence). Deletions cut 5 bases from V and 2 bases from J, with 13 bases between. This CDR3 spans 14 amino acids. Sequenced: peripheral blood. The chain has TRBV7-9 and TRBJ2-7; D is perhaps TRBD1 (5 bases). This sequence was found in a man of 80 years or more with active or convalescent COVID-19. For the CDR3, the DNA is TGTGCCAGCAGCCCTTGGGGCCGCGCCTACGAGCAGTACTTC. This sequence encodes CASSPWGRAYEQYF.